The 19 T cell receptor beta chains reported below all come from one sample, sequenced in a study of OX40 agonist ivuxolimab in advanced cancers. The data were produced by immunoSEQ multiplex PCR, yet TCRdb's version contains in-frame clones alone and is incomplete. The table shows fewer than 65,000 clones, with 85% to 90% occurring only once. The sample here was CD4+ or CD8+ T cells sorted from blood, taken in a trial of the OX40 agonist ivuxolimab. The receptor set was obtained from an adult with an advanced solid tumor such as melanoma, head and neck, liver or kidney cancer.

The rearrangement uses TRBV11-2 and TRBJ2-3, with 8 bases fitting TRBD2. This CDR3 contains 17 residues. The junction had 10 bases not matched to a gene; V was cut back by 1 base and J by 4 bases. Germline lookup yields CDR1 SGHAT and CDR2 FQNNGV. In DNA, the CDR3 is TGTGCCAGCAGCTTAGGGTTCCGGGGGGGGCGGCCAGATACGCAGTATTTT. It translates to CASSLGFRGGRPDTQYF.

J is TRBJ2-1 and V is TRBV2; D is possibly TRBD2 (5 bases). With 8 bases removed from V and 3 bases from J, the gap between germline ends came to 8 bases. Germline V gene sequence: CDR1 SNHLY, CDR2 FYNNEI. There are 12 residues in the CDR3. CDR3 bases: TGTGCCAGCCTTGGACTCTACAATGAGCAGTTCTTC. Amino acid sequence: CASLGLYNEQFF.

The CDR3 DNA sequence: TGTGCCAACTCAGGACAGGGGTTTAACGAGCAGTACTTC. Its protein product is CANSGQGFNEQYF. This chain connects TRBV10-3 to TRBJ2-7; 9 nucleotides agree with TRBD1. The length of the CDR3 is 13 residues. Germline V lookup: CDR1 ENHRY, CDR2 SYGVKD. The V segment lost 10 bases and the J segment 5 bases; nucleotides outside the gene matches: 9.

V gene TRBV28 combines with J gene TRBJ1-4, with D possibly TRBD1 on 5 matching bases. Trimming cost V 6 bases and J 6 bases, with 11 bases left between them. The CDR3 totals 13 residues. Germline assignment: CDR1 MDHEN and CDR2 SYDVKM. CDR3 sequence reads: CASRSRGDEKLFF. CDR3 sequence (DNA): TGTGCCAGCAGGTCGAGGGGAGATGAAAAACTGTTTTTT.

This clone was recorded a few times. V usage is TRBV19 and J usage is TRBJ1-2, with 9 bases aligning to TRBD1. The junction had 5 bases not matched to a gene; V was cut back by 7 bases and J by 2 bases. There are 14 residues in the CDR3. Germline CDR1 LNHDA, CDR2 SQIVND (reference sequence). In nucleotides, the CDR3 is TGTGCCAGTATGGGGGACAGGGACAACTATGGCTACACCTTC. It translates to CASMGDRDNYGYTF.

This clone has just one count. The V and J genes are TRBV11-2 and TRBJ2-7; D remains unclear. From germline, CDR1 is SGHAT and CDR2 FQNNGV. The CDR3 length is 16 residues. Trimming took off 2 bases at V and 0 bases at J, with 14 bases between the two ends. As DNA, the CDR3 is TGTGCCAGCAGCTTAAGGATGGCGCCGCCCTCCTACGAGCAGTACTTC. It is translated as CASSLRMAPPSYEQYF.

The chain couples TRBV6-1 to TRBJ1-5; D is possibly TRBD1 (5 bases). V was shortened by 1 base and J by 2 bases, with 9 bases between the two germline ends. Germline CDR1 is MNHNS and CDR2 is SASEGT. This CDR3 is 15 amino acids long. The CDR3 nucleotides are TGTGCCAGCAGTGAAGAAGGGGTCGGCAATCAGCCCCAGCATTTT. Translation: CASSEEGVGNQPQHF.

The chain joins TRBV5-1 to TRBJ2-5; 7 bases are shared with TRBD2. Germline V gives CDR1 SGHRS, CDR2 YFSETQ. Germline trimming cut 0 bases from V and 5 bases from J; bases unmatched to any gene: 4. This CDR3 contains 14 residues. The CDR3 DNA sequence: TGCGCCAGCAGCTTGGGGGCGGGAGCGGAGACCCAGTACTTC. As protein: CASSLGAGAETQYF.

This chain connects TRBV2 to TRBJ1-4, with 9 bases fitting TRBD1. There are 15 residues in the CDR3. Per germline, CDR1 SNHLY and CDR2 FYNNEI. Trimming took 6 bases from V and 16 from J; bases not matched to a gene: 18. CDR3 nucleotides: TGTGCCAGCAGAGCTAACAGGGGGCGGAATGGAATTAAGTTTTTT. Its protein is CASRANRGRNGIKFF.

This clone has a handful of counts. The chain carries TRBV28 and TRBJ2-1, with 11 bases that match TRBD1. Germline CDR1 and CDR2: MDHEN and SYDVKM. The J segment lost 8 bases and the V segment lost 6 bases, leaving 12 bases of the junction unmatched. This CDR3 spans 16 amino acids. The CDR3 bases are TGTGCCAGCAGCCTGAATCCGGGACAGGGGGGGCATGAGCAGTTCTTC. Its protein product is CASSLNPGQGGHEQFF.

The chain couples TRBV4-1 to TRBJ2-6; D is possibly TRBD1 (5 bases). V shed 2 bases and J shed 3 bases, with 17 bases lying between them. The CDR3 is made up of 18 amino acids. Per germline, CDR1 MGHRA and CDR2 YSYEKL. CDR3 sequence reads: CASSQTQRQFLGANVLTF. The CDR3 bases are TGCGCCAGCAGCCAAACCCAACGACAGTTTCTTGGGGCCAACGTCCTGACTTTC.

The chain is built from TRBV14 and TRBJ1-1, with D hard to call. The CDR3 loop spans 16 amino acids. CDR1 SGHDN and CDR2 FVKESK come from the germline V gene. V was shortened by 1 base and J by 5 bases, with 17 bases between the two germline ends. CDR3 protein: CASSQGGRGSFTEAFF. The CDR3 DNA sequence: TGTGCCAGCAGCCAAGGGGGTAGAGGGAGTTTTACTGAAGCTTTCTTT. Full variable domain (rest looked up from reference TRBV14 and TRBJ1-1): EAGVTQFPSHSVIEKGQTVTLRCDPISGHDNLYWYRRVMGKEIKFLLHFVKESKQDESGMPNNRFLAERTGGTYSTLKVQPAELEDSGVYFCASSQGGRGSFTEAFFGQGTRLTVV.

This chain connects TRBV28 to TRBJ1-4; D gene unclear. CDR1 and CDR2 (germline): MDHEN, SYDVKM. The length of the CDR3 is 14 residues. V dropped 7 bases and J dropped 7 bases, with 16 bases sitting between them. The CDR3 protein is CASTGRWEGEKLFF. The CDR3 DNA reads TGTGCCAGCACCGGGAGGTGGGAGGGTGAAAAACTGTTTTTT.

This clone was seen a handful of times. V and J are TRBV6-6 and TRBJ1-5; no firm D call. The CDR3 sequence is 12 residues long. V lost 2 bases and J lost 6, with 5 bases in between. CDR1 is MNHNY and CDR2 is SVGAGI in the germline V gene (reference sequence). CDR3 amino acids: CASSYQGQPQHF. CDR3 DNA sequence: TGTGCCAGCAGTTACCAAGGTCAGCCCCAGCATTTT.

V gene TRBV5-1 combines with J gene TRBJ2-7, with TRBD2 as a possible D gene (5 bases). Per germline, CDR1 SGHRS and CDR2 YFSETQ. V lost 0 bases and J lost 4, with 17 bases in between. This CDR3 comprises 16 residues. The CDR3 nucleotides read TGCGCCAGCAGCTTGGGACTTCTCTTGCGGGCTTACGAGCAGTACTTC. Translation gives CASSLGLLLRAYEQYF.

V usage is TRBV2 and J usage is TRBJ2-3, with 9 positions matching TRBD2. Germline values: CDR1 SNHLY, CDR2 FYNNEI. This CDR3 spans 17 amino acids. With 7 bases clipped from V and 0 bases from J, the junction kept 11 bases outside the gene matches. CDR3 amino acids: CASNPPGREGSTDTQYF. CDR3 in DNA: TGTGCCAGCAACCCACCGGGGCGGGAGGGGAGCACAGATACGCAGTATTTT.

The chain joins TRBV19 to TRBJ1-2; D remains ambiguous. V lost 6 bases and J 4 bases, leaving 12 bases between the germline ends. From germline, CDR1 is LNHDA and CDR2 SQIVND (reference sequence). The CDR3 is 13 amino acids. The CDR3 protein is CASRVSRGYGYTF. The CDR3 nucleotides are TGTGCCAGTAGAGTATCTCGCGGCTATGGCTACACCTTC.

The chain recombines TRBV5-4 with TRBJ2-5; 8 positions match TRBD2. CDR1 is SGHNT, CDR2 YYREEE, per germline (reference sequence). V was pared by 4 bases and J by 5 bases, with 10 bases of the junction left unmatched. The CDR3 has 15 amino acids. The DNA of the CDR3 is TGTGCCAGCAGCGGGCCGGGACTAGTTCGGGAGACCCAGTACTTC. Translating it yields CASSGPGLVRETQYF.

The chain recombines TRBV9 with TRBJ2-2; 8 nucleotides agree with TRBD2. The CDR3 has 16 amino acids. V gave up 0 bases and J gave up 7 bases; unmatched junction bases: 8. Germline CDR1 reads SGDLS; CDR2 reads YYNGEE. Here the CDR3 DNA reads TGTGCCAGCAGCGTAGTCTCGGCGGGAGGTATCGGGGAGCTGTTTTTT. Translated: CASSVVSAGGIGELFF.